Shown below are 18 T cell receptor beta chains from a single sample sequenced in a study. TCRdb passed the 5' RACE reads through MiXCR, listing each CDR3 protein once. Of 25,000 to 40,000 distinct CDR3 sequences in the sample, approximately 27% were seen once. Sequenced material: naive CD4+ T cells sorted from a lymph node. Subset indicated: naive CD4+ T cells, CD4+CD45RA+CD25-. All receptors come from a female donor with breast cancer.

With respect to this clonotype: Being one base from a much bigger clone, this may be a read error. V gene TRBV20-1 combines with J gene TRBJ2-4, with D perhaps being TRBD1 or TRBD2 (5 bases each). Germline CDR1 reads DFQATT; CDR2 reads SNEGSKA (reference sequence). The CDR3 extends over 12 amino acids. The V end lost 3 bases, the J end lost 6 bases, and 9 bases lay between the germline ends. The CDR3: CSASRGGNIQYF. The CDR3 coding sequence is TGCAGTGCTAGTCGGGGCGGAAACATTCAGTACTTC.

This rearrangement joins TRBV20-1 to TRBJ1-1; perhaps TRBD1 as D (5 bases). The germline V and J ends were trimmed by 0 bases and 0 bases, with 14 bases remaining between them. Germline-derived CDR1 and CDR2 are DFQATT and SNEGSKA (reference sequence). CDR3 size: 16 residues. CDR3 amino acids: CSARDRDRYMNTEAFF. The CDR3 region has the DNA TGCAGTGCTAGAGATCGGGACCGGTACATGAACACTGAAGCTTTCTTT.

This clonotype turned up a few times. The CDR3 DNA reads TGTGCCAGCAGTTACCACCGAACGGGTGGCACCGGGGAGCTGTTTTTT. It translates to CASSYHRTGGTGELFF. The chain recombines TRBV6-6 with TRBJ2-2; D call uncertain. This CDR3 is built from 16 residues. V was cut by 2 bases and J by 4 bases, with 14 bases left in between. The germline CDR1 and CDR2 sequences are MNHNY and SVGAGI (reference sequence).

This clonotype showed up just once. Germline is not matched at one junction end, which may reflect a read error. V usage is TRBV5-1 and J usage is TRBJ2-2; D perhaps matches TRBD1 (6 bases). The CDR3 contains 15 residues. Germline CDR1 is SGHRS and CDR2 is YFSETQ. CDR3 sequence: CASNPRTENTGELCF. The CDR3 DNA reads as TGCGCCAGCAACCCACGGACAGAGAACACCGGGGAGCTGTGTTTT. The full variable domain, rest sourced from reference TRBV5-1 and TRBJ2-2, is KAGVTQTPRYLIKTRGQQVTLSCSPISGHRSVSWYQQTPGQGLQFLFEYFSETQRNKGNFPGRFSGRQFSNSRSEMNVSTLELGDSALYLCASNPRTENTGELCFGEGSRLTVL.

The CDR3, as DNA: TGTGCCAGCAGCTCTACGACGTCGCGGGAGTCACCCCTCCACTTT. Translation: CASSSTTSRESPLHF. The chain has TRBV5-5 and TRBJ1-6, with D uncertain. The CDR3 is made up of 15 amino acids. V dropped 3 bases and J dropped 10 bases, with 17 bases sitting between them. Germline V CDR1 and CDR2: SGHKS, YYEKEE (reference sequence).

The sample holds a few counts of this clonotype. The chain couples TRBV24-1 to TRBJ2-3; the match to TRBD2 covers 12 bases. Germline V gene data show CDR1 as KGHDR and CDR2 as SFDVKD. The CDR3 has 17 amino acids. With 4 bases clipped from V and 0 bases from J, the junction kept 4 bases outside the gene matches. DNA of the CDR3: TGTGCCACCAGTGACCGGACTAGCGGGGATAGCACAGATACGCAGTATTTT. Encoded protein: CATSDRTSGDSTDTQYF.

To note about this clonotype: A much larger clone lies one base from this, so it may be a read error. The chain combines TRBV29-1 with TRBJ1-3; D not resolved. This CDR3 is built from 14 residues. Germline V gene lookup returns CDR1 SQVTM and CDR2 ANQGSEA. CDR3 sequence (DNA): TGCGGCGTTATTGACCGCAACTCTGGAAACACCATATATTTT. It specifies CGVIDRNSGNTIYF. Full variable domain (rest looked up from reference TRBV29-1 and TRBJ1-3): SAVISQKPSRDICQRGTSLTIQCQVDSQVTMMFWYRQQPGQSLTLIATANQGSEATYESGFVIDKFPISRPNLTFSTLTVSNMSPEDSSIYLCGVIDRNSGNTIYFGEGSWLTVV.

The rearrangement links TRBV5-6 to TRBJ2-4; no definite D call. This CDR3 contains 15 residues. Germline values: CDR1 SGHDT, CDR2 YYEEEE. Trimming cost V 4 bases and J 0 bases, with 11 bases left between them. The CDR3 DNA sequence: TGTGCCAGCAGCACGAAGCAGCTAGCCAAAAACATTCAGTACTTC. This sequence encodes CASSTKQLAKNIQYF.

Comments on this clonotype: Being one base from a much bigger clone, this may be a read error. The CDR3 carries no conserved terminal phenylalanine or tryptophan, so it likely arises from a read error. The chain links TRBV10-3 to TRBJ1-5; D is ambiguous. The CDR3 totals 14 residues. The V gene's germline CDR1 is ENHRY and CDR2 SYGVKD. V lost 0 bases to trimming and J lost 0 bases, with 3 bases between them. The CDR3 loop reads CAISESGSNQPQHY. As DNA, the CDR3 is TGTGCCATCAGTGAGTCTGGTAGCAATCAGCCCCAGCATTAT.

This chain links TRBV11-3 with TRBJ2-1; D is unresolved. Germline CDR1 reads SGHNT; CDR2 reads YENEEA. The CDR3 length is 13 residues. Trimming took off 5 bases at V and 7 bases at J, with 12 bases between the two ends. Written as DNA, the CDR3 is TGTGCCAGCAGCCGCCCGGAGAGGAATGAGCAGTTCTTC. Translation: CASSRPERNEQFF.

The J gene is TRBJ2-5, the V gene TRBV6-5; a weak D match, TRBD2 (5 bases). The V gene lost 5 bases and the J gene lost 0 bases, with 13 bases spanning the gap. This CDR3 is built from 15 residues. Germline CDR1 is MNHEY and CDR2 is SVGAGI. CDR3 sequence (DNA): TGTGCCAGCAGTGACCCGACGGGGTACCAAGAGACCCAGTACTTC. This gives the protein CASSDPTGYQETQYF.

The chain is built from TRBV6-5 and TRBJ1-3; the D is unclear. The CDR3 has 14 amino acids. V dropped 6 bases and J dropped 0 bases, with 9 bases sitting between them. The germline V gene encodes CDR1 MNHEY and CDR2 SVGAGI. The CDR3 nucleotides are TGTGCCAGCAGAGAGTTCCTCTCTGGAAACACCATATATTTT. Translation: CASREFLSGNTIYF.

In its sample, this clonotype ranks as medium-sized. V is TRBV10-3 and J is TRBJ2-7; D could derive from TRBD1 or TRBD2 (6 bases each). The CDR3 is 14 residues long. CDR1 is ENHRY, CDR2 SYGVKD, per germline. V lost 6 bases, J lost 0 bases, and 12 bases lay in between. CDR3 sequence (DNA): TGTGCCATCAGGACAGGAGGGCGCTCCTACGAGCAGTACTTC. This codes for CAIRTGGRSYEQYF.

This clonotype was recorded at least ten times. CDR3 residues: CASSLDTGNTIYF. In DNA, the CDR3 is TGTGCCAGCAGTTTGGATACAGGGAACACCATATATTTT. The genes are TRBV28 and TRBJ1-3; D might be TRBD1 (6 bases). Germline V gives CDR1 MDHEN, CDR2 SYDVKM. This CDR3 region has 13 residues. V lost 3 bases and J 7 bases, leaving 10 bases between the germline ends.

This clonotype showed up just a few times. CDR3 region: CASSLPGTGDETQYF. In nucleotides, the CDR3 is TGTGCCAGCAGCCTACCCGGGACAGGTGATGAAACCCAGTACTTC. V usage is TRBV7-6 and J usage is TRBJ2-5; 8 nucleotides match TRBD1. Germline V gene lookup returns CDR1 SGHVS and CDR2 FNYEAQ. This CDR3 region has 15 residues. Germline trimming cut 5 bases from V and 8 bases from J; bases unmatched to any gene: 13.

The chain is built from TRBV25-1 and TRBJ2-6; TRBD2 is a possible D gene (6 bases). This CDR3 has 15 amino acids. With 1 base removed from V and 2 bases from J, the gap between germline ends came to 6 bases. In germline, CDR1 is MGHDK, CDR2 SYGVNS. The CDR3 DNA sequence: TGTGCCAGCAGTGAATGGGGGGCTGGGGCCAACGTCCTGACTTTC. Translation gives CASSEWGAGANVLTF.

V usage is TRBV4-1 and J usage is TRBJ1-1, with D unclear. Germline CDR1 and CDR2: MGHRA and YSYEKL. Trimming stripped 7 bases from V and 5 bases from J, with 8 bases between. This CDR3 comprises 11 residues. In DNA form, the CDR3 reads TGCGCCAGCATGTTGGGGACTGAAGCTTTCTTT. It codes for CASMLGTEAFF.

This clonotype was found many times. The chain carries TRBV27 and TRBJ2-5; 10 nucleotides match TRBD2. Looked up from germline, CDR1 is MNHEY and CDR2 is SMNVEV (reference sequence). CDR3 size: 14 residues. J lost 1 base, V lost 6 bases, and 2 bases had no gene match. Here the CDR3 reads CASRRTSGQETQYF. CDR3 sequence (DNA): TGTGCCAGCAGAAGGACTAGCGGCCAAGAGACCCAGTACTTC.